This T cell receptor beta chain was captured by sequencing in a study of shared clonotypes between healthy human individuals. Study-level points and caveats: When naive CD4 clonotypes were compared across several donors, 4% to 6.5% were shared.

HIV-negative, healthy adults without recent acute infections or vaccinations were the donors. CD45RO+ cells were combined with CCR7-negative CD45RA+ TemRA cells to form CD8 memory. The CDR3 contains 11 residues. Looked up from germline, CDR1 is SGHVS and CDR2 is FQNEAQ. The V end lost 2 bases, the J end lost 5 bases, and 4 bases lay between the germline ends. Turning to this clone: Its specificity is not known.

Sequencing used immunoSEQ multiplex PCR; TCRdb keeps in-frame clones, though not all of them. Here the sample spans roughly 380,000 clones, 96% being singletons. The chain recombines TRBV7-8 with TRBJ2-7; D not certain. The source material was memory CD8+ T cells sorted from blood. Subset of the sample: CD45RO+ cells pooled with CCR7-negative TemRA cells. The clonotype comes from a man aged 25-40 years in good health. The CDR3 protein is CASSLNDEQYF. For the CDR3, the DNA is TGTGCCAGCAGCTTAAACGACGAGCAGTACTTC.